The clone carrying this T cell receptor (beta chain) is medium-sized in the sample. V shed 4 bases, J shed 5 bases, and the junction held 5 bases outside the gene matches. This CDR3 region has 15 residues. This record belongs to a study of immune characterization of retroperitoneal liposarcoma. TCRdb reanalysed the PCR reads using MiXCR and keeps one entry per CDR3 protein. The table shows approximately 7,200 distinct CDR3 sequences, with under 30% occurring only once. The sequenced material came from tumor tissue. This clonotype was sampled from a female donor with retroperitoneal liposarcoma. This chain joins TRBV12-3 or TRBV12-4 and TRBJ2-1; 10 bases match TRBD2. CDR3 DNA: TGTGCCAGCAGTTCCCCGGGACTAGCGAACAATGAGCAGTTCTTC. It specifies CASSSPGLANNEQFF.